This TCR beta chain was recorded in a study of control samples from healthy donors and cancer patients. CDR1 LNHDA and CDR2 SQIVND come from the germline V gene (reference sequence). V was trimmed by 1 base and J by 2 bases, leaving 13 bases between them. The CDR3 is 16 residues long. Data came from immunoSEQ multiplex PCR; TCRdb stores just in-frame clones and leaves some out. The sample contains about 92,000 clones, roughly 82% of which appear only once. This clone was counted once. The TCR comes from a woman aged 55-69 years in good health. The specimen was blood. This chain connects TRBV19 to TRBJ2-3; a possible D gene is TRBD1 (5 bases). CDR3 DNA sequence: TGTGCCAGTAGTATAGCCCAGGGTTGGGTCACAGATACGCAGTATTTT. Translating it yields CASSIAQGWVTDTQYF.